One sample yielded the 7 T cell receptor beta chains listed below, sequenced in a study of shared clonotypes between healthy human individuals. TCRdb keeps only in-frame clones here, not all; method: immunoSEQ multiplex PCR. The sample records approximately 940,000 clones, 70% to 85% being singletons. The sample comprised memory CD4+ T cells sorted from blood. Regarding subset: CD45RA-negative fraction. The receptors come from a man aged 18-30 years in good health.

The chain has TRBV11-2 and TRBJ2-7, with no clear D. CDR1 and CDR2 from the germline V gene are SGHAT and FQNNGV. The CDR3 runs to 12 residues. V was trimmed by 8 bases and J by 2 bases, leaving 10 bases between them. Written as DNA, the CDR3 is TGTGCCAGCTCTCACGGACCCTACGAGCAGTACTTC. It codes for CASSHGPYEQYF. Looking up the rest from reference TRBV11-2 and TRBJ2-7 gives the full variable domain: EAGVAQSPRYKIIEKRQSVAFWCNPISGHATLYWYQQILGQGPKLLIQFQNNGVVDDSQLPKDRFSAERLKGVDSTLKIQPAKLEDSAVYLCASSHGPYEQYFGPGTRLTVT.

The V gene is TRBV7-2, the J gene TRBJ1-5; D uncertain. This CDR3 has 13 residues. Looked up from germline, CDR1 is SGHTA and CDR2 is FQGNSA. Trimming removed 5 bases from V and 5 bases from J, with 10 bases in between. DNA of the CDR3: TGTGCCAGCAGCCCGACCATCGATCAGCCCCAGCATTTT. It codes for CASSPTIDQPQHF.

The gene calls are TRBV30 and TRBJ2-7; D may be TRBD2 (7 bases). The V gene's germline CDR1 is GTSNPN and CDR2 SVGIG (reference sequence). The CDR3 totals 15 residues. V dropped 0 bases and J dropped 4 bases, with 16 bases sitting between them. In nucleotides, the CDR3 is TGTGCCTGGAGTGTCGCGGGGGCAAAATTATACGAGCAGTACTTC. This encodes CAWSVAGAKLYEQYF.

This clone was observed a few times. The chain carries TRBV6-5 and TRBJ1-6; TRBD1 matches 8 bases. V shed 4 bases and J 14 bases; nucleotides not matched to a gene: 4. CDR1 and CDR2 (germline): MNHEY, SVGAGI. This CDR3 spans 12 amino acids. The CDR3 coding sequence is TGTGCCAGCAGTTTGGACAGGGCATCCCTCCACTTT. As protein: CASSLDRASLHF.

The CDR3 DNA sequence: TGCAGCGTTGGAACGTTGTCTGACAATGAGCAGTTCTTC. Translating gives CSVGTLSDNEQFF. V is TRBV29-1 and J is TRBJ2-1; unclear D gene. Trimming cost V 4 bases and J 5 bases, with 12 bases left between them. Germline assignment: CDR1 SQVTM and CDR2 ANQGSEA. CDR3 size: 13 residues.

The CDR3 sequence: CASSVRSYVGTEAFF. DNA of the CDR3: TGTGCCAGCAGCGTAAGGTCATATGTCGGAACTGAAGCTTTCTTT. V and J are TRBV9 and TRBJ1-1; D ambiguous. Trimming stripped 1 base from V and 5 bases from J, with 15 bases between. This CDR3 is built from 15 residues. Germline loops: CDR1 SGDLS, CDR2 YYNGEE.

This chain connects TRBV4-3 to TRBJ2-5, with 9 bases identical to TRBD2. Trimming cost V 0 bases and J 7 bases; bases outside gene matches: 6. This CDR3 is built from 15 residues. CDR1 and CDR2 (germline): LGHNA, YSLEER. The CDR3 region is CASSQDLAGGATQYF. For the CDR3, the DNA is TGCGCCAGCAGCCAAGATTTGGCGGGAGGGGCGACCCAGTACTTC.